The rows below give T cell receptor beta chains drawn from one sample of a study of blood T cells in healthy people across ages. Using its own MiXCR run on the 5' RACE reads, TCRdb lists one record per CDR3 protein. The sample has hundreds of thousands of distinct CDR3 sequences; less than 40% are singletons. Material: blood. Receptor source: a woman older than 75 in good health. Both conserved end residues are part of each CDR3. Each record gives: clone size, V gene, J gene, D gene, CDR3 DNA, CDR3 protein. A D gene is named only where the DNA matches it firmly. Size is omitted from some rows. Given values are once, few, many or a class for expanded clones.

many	TRBV10-3	TRBJ2-1	TRBD2	TGTGCCATCAGTGGGGCGGGGGGGCAAAATGAGCAGTTCTTC	CAISGAGGQNEQFF
.	TRBV6-2/TRBV6-3	TRBJ2-7	.	TGTGCCAGCAGTTCTCCGGGGGTGGACGAGCAGTACTTC	CASSSPGVDEQYF
many	TRBV3-1	TRBJ1-2	TRBD1	TGTGCCAGCAGCCAAGGGCGGACAGGGGGTAACTATGGCTACACCTTC	CASSQGRTGGNYGYTF
many	TRBV25-1	TRBJ1-5	TRBD1	TGTGCCAGCTCGGGACAGGGGCGAAATCAGCCCCAGCATTTT	CASSGQGRNQPQHF
.	TRBV5-6	TRBJ2-7	.	TGTGCCAGCAGCTACGGGACCCCTTTTTACGAGCAGTACTTC	CASSYGTPFYEQYF
.	TRBV18	TRBJ2-7	.	TGTGCCAGCTCACCTTACAGGACCTACGAGCAGTACTTC	CASSPYRTYEQYF
once	TRBV9	TRBJ2-7	.	TGTGCCAGCAGCCCGGGGACTCGTGCCCTCTACGAGCAGTACTTC	CASSPGTRALYEQYF
.	TRBV29-1	TRBJ1-1	.	TGCAGCGCACAACTAGGGCCTGAAGCTTTCTTT	CSAQLGPEAFF
few	TRBV2	TRBJ1-4	.	TGTGCCAGCAGTGAAGCAATCAGCGAAAAACTGTTTTTT	CASSEAISEKLFF
many	TRBV7-2	TRBJ1-2	TRBD1	TGTGCCAGCAGCGCTCCCGGGACAGGGGATTATGGCTACACCTTC	CASSAPGTGDYGYTF
.	TRBV6-6	TRBJ1-4	TRBD1	TGTGCCAGCAGGGAACAGGGGGGATCCCACGAAAAACTGTTTTTT	CASREQGGSHEKLFF
many	TRBV11-2	TRBJ2-1	TRBD2	TGTGCCAGCAGCTTATGGATAGCGGGGGGGCTATCTCCTGAGCAGTTCTTC	CASSLWIAGGLSPEQFF
few	TRBV5-1	TRBJ2-2	TRBD1	TGCGCCAGCAGCTTGGATTACAAACCGGGACAGGGTAACACCGGGGAGCTGTTTTTT	CASSLDYKPGQGNTGELFF
.	TRBV12-3/TRBV12-4	TRBJ2-7	.	TGTGCCAGCAGTCCGGTAGCGTTTACCTACGAGCAGTACTTC	CASSPVAFTYEQYF
.	TRBV2	TRBJ1-1	.	TGTGCCAGCAGTGAAGTTCGGGCTGCGAACACTGAAGCTTTCTTT	CASSEVRAANTEAFF
few	TRBV14	TRBJ1-1	TRBD1	TGTGCCAGCAGGCCTGACAGGGAGATGAACACTGAAGCTTTCTTT	CASRPDREMNTEAFF
.	TRBV9	TRBJ1-2	.	TGTGCCAGCACTTATACACCAGGGAACTATGGCTACACCTTC	CASTYTPGNYGYTF
.	TRBV7-2	TRBJ2-7	.	TGTGCCAGCAGCTTAAGTCCGGGGGCGGGGTACGAGCAGTACTTC	CASSLSPGAGYEQYF
.	TRBV27	TRBJ2-5	.	TGTGCCAGCAGTTTATGGACTGCCTCGCCCGGTGAGCAGTACTTC	CASSLWTASPGEQYF
many	TRBV20-1	TRBJ2-5	TRBD2	TGCAGTGCTAGAGATCTAGCGGGGTTCGGAGAGACCCAGTACTTC	CSARDLAGFGETQYF
many	TRBV5-5	TRBJ2-2	TRBD2	TGTGCCAGCAGCCGCCTACTAGCGGGGACCGGGGAGCTGTTTTTT	CASSRLLAGTGELFF
few	TRBV5-1	TRBJ1-2	.	TGCGCCAGCAGCTTACAGGGAACTGGCTACACCTTC	CASSLQGTGYTF
few	TRBV7-2	TRBJ1-1	.	TGTGCCAGCAGCTTAGATTTCAGGGACACTGAAGCTTTCTTT	CASSLDFRDTEAFF
few	TRBV5-1	TRBJ1-1	TRBD1	TGCGCCAGCAGCTTGGGGGGACAGGGATTGAACACTGAAGCTTTCTTT	CASSLGGQGLNTEAFF
.	TRBV10-3	TRBJ1-1	TRBD1	TGTGCCATGTCGTCCGGGACAGGGGTCGCTTTCTTT	CAMSSGTGVAFF
.	TRBV20-1	TRBJ2-5	TRBD2	TGCGGTGCTAGGCCGCTAGCGGGGGCCGGGGGGACCCAGTACTTC	CGARPLAGAGGTQYF
many	TRBV7-6	TRBJ2-1	.	TGTGCCAGCAGCTCCGGCATTAGGGCACAGGGCAATGAGCAGTTCTTC	CASSSGIRAQGNEQFF
many	TRBV6-2/TRBV6-3	TRBJ2-3	.	TGTGCCAGCAGTTACCCGGGATCATTGGATACGCAGTATTTT	CASSYPGSLDTQYF
.	TRBV7-6	TRBJ2-1	.	TGTGCCAGCAGCTTGGAACTAGTTGGTGAGCAGTTCTTC	CASSLELVGEQFF
.	TRBV6-2/TRBV6-3	TRBJ2-7	TRBD2	TGTGCCAGCAGTTTCCGGGTAGGGCTAGCGGGGGGTCACTCCTACAATGAGCAGTACTTC	CASSFRVGLAGGHSYNEQYF
many	TRBV29-1	TRBJ2-7	.	TGCAGCGTTGAAGGCGACTACGGCTACGAGCAGTACTTC	CSVEGDYGYEQYF
many	TRBV12-3/TRBV12-4	TRBJ2-7	TRBD1	TGTGCCAGCACCTCCGGGACAGGGAACTACGAGCAGTACTTC	CASTSGTGNYEQYF
many	TRBV7-3	TRBJ2-7	.	TGTGCCAGCAGCCCTCTCTGGGGCTACGAGCAGTACTTC	CASSPLWGYEQYF
.	TRBV14	TRBJ2-5	TRBD1	TGTGCCAGCAGTCCGGTGACAGGGTACTCAGAGACCCAGTACTTC	CASSPVTGYSETQYF
few	TRBV6-1	TRBJ2-5	.	TGTGCCAGCAGTGAATGGCGGGGGCTGTACTTC	CASSEWRGLYF
.	TRBV30	TRBJ2-1	.	TGTGCCTGGAGTAAGGGGGTCACCTACAATGAGCAGTTCTTC	CAWSKGVTYNEQFF
many	TRBV29-1	TRBJ2-1	.	TGCAGCGTTGTAATGTCCCAATACAATGAGCAGTTCTTC	CSVVMSQYNEQFF
.	TRBV24-1	TRBJ2-1	.	TGTGCCACCAGTGATGGCAGAATGGCGATTTACAATGAGCAGTTCTTC	CATSDGRMAIYNEQFF
few	TRBV12-3/TRBV12-4	TRBJ1-1	.	TGTGCCAGCAGTTTAGCGGCGAGACCGCACATTGAAGCTTTCTTT	CASSLAARPHIEAFF
few	TRBV7-8	TRBJ1-5	TRBD1	TGTGCCAGCAGCTTATACCGGGACAGGGGGCGAGGGCAGCCCCAGCATTTT	CASSLYRDRGRGQPQHF
many	TRBV20-1	TRBJ2-3	TRBD2	TGCAGTGCTGGACCGGGAAGCGGGGGGGCGAGCACAGATACGCAGTATTTT	CSAGPGSGGASTDTQYF
.	TRBV6-5	TRBJ1-1	TRBD1	TGTGCCAGCAGAGACAGGGCGTTAGCTTTCTTT	CASRDRALAFF
.	TRBV6-6	TRBJ2-2	TRBD1	TGTGCCAGCAGCCCCCCAGGGGGCAACACCGGGGAGCTGTTTTTT	CASSPPGGNTGELFF
many	TRBV3-1	TRBJ2-1	TRBD2	TGTGCCAGCAGCCAAGACGGTTTCCTAGCGGCTTCCAATGAGCAGTTCTTC	CASSQDGFLAASNEQFF